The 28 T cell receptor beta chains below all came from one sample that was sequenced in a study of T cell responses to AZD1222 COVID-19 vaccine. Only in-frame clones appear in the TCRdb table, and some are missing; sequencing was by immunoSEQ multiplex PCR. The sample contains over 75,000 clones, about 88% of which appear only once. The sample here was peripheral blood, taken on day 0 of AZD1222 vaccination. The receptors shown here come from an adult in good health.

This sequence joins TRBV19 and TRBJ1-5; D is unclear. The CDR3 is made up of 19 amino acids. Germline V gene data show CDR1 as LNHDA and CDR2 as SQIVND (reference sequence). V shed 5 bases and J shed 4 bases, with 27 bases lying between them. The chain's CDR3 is CASSPTTLLIQLSNQPQHF. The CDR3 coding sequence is TGTGCCAGTAGTCCAACTACCTTATTAATACAGCTATCTAATCAGCCCCAGCATTTT.

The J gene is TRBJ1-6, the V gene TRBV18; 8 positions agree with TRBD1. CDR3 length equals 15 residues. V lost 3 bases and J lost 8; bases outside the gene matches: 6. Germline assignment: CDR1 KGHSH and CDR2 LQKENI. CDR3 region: CASSPGAGGDSPLHF. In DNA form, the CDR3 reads TGTGCCAGCTCACCCGGGGCAGGGGGCGATTCACCCCTCCACTTT.

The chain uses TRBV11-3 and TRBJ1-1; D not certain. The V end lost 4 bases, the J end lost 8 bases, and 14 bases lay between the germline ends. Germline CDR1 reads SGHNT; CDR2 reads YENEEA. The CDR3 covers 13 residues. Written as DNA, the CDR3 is TGTGCCAGCAGCTCGAACCTCCGGGGAGAAGCTTTCTTT. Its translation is CASSSNLRGEAFF.

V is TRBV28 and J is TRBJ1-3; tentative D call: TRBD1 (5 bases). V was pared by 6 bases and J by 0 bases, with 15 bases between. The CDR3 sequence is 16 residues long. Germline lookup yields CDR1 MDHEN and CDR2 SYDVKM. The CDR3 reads CASSTPDSNSGNTIYF. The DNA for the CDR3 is TGTGCCAGCAGCACTCCCGACAGTAACTCTGGAAACACCATATATTTT.

The CDR3 sequence is CASSLFSGLASYNSPLHF. CDR3 sequence (DNA): TGTGCCAGCAGTTTATTCTCGGGTTTGGCGTCCTATAATTCACCCCTCCACTTT. V usage is TRBV27 and J usage is TRBJ1-6; D is unresolved. The length of the CDR3 is 18 residues. Germline lookup yields CDR1 MNHEY and CDR2 SMNVEV (reference sequence). V dropped 1 base and J dropped 1 base, with 14 bases sitting between them.

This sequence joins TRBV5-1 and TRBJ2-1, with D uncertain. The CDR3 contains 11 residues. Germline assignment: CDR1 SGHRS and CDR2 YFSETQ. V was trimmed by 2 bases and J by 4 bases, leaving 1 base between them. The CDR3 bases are TGCGCCAGCAGCTTATACAATGAGCAGTTCTTC. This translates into CASSLYNEQFF.

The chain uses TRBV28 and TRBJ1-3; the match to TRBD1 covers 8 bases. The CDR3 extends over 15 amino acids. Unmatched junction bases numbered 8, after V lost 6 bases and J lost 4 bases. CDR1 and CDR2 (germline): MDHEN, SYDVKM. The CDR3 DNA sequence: TGTGCCAGCAGATCTACAGGGGGAAGGGGAAACACCATATATTTT. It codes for CASRSTGGRGNTIYF.

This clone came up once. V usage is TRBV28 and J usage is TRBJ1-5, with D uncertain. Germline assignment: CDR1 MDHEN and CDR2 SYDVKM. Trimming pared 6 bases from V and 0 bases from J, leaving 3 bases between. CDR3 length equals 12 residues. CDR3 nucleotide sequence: TGTGCCAGCAGGATTAGCAATCAGCCCCAGCATTTT. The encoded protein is CASRISNQPQHF. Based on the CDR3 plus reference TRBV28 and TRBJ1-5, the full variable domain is DVKVTQSSRYLVKRTGEKVFLECVQDMDHENMFWYRQDPGLGLRLIYFSYDVKMKEKGDIPEGYSVSREKKERFSLILESASTNQTSMYLCASRISNQPQHFGDGTRLSIL.

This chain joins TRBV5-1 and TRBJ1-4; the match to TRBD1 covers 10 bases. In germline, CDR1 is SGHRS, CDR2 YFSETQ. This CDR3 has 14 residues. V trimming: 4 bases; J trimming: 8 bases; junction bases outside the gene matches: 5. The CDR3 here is CASSRGTGAEKLFF. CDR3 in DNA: TGCGCCAGCAGCCGGGGGACAGGGGCCGAAAAACTGTTTTTT.

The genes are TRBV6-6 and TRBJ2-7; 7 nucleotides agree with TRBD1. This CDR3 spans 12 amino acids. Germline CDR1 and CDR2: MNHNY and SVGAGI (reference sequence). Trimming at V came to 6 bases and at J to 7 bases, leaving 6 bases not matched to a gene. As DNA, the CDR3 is TGTGCCAGCAGCAGAACAGGGGTGGAGCAGTACTTC. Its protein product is CASSRTGVEQYF.

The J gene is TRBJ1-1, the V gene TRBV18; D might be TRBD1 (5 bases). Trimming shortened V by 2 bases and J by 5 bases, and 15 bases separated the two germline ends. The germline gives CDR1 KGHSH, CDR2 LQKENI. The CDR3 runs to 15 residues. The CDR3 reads CASSPSAQGGTEAFF. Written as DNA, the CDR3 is TGTGCCAGCTCACCATCCGCGCAGGGAGGGACTGAAGCTTTCTTT.

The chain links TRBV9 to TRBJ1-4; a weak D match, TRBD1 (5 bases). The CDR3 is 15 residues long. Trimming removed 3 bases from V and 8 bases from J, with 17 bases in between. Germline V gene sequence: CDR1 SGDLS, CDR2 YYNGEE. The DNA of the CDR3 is TGTGCCAGCAGCGAGGGGAGGTCCGGACGGGAAAAACTGTTTTTT. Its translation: CASSEGRSGREKLFF.

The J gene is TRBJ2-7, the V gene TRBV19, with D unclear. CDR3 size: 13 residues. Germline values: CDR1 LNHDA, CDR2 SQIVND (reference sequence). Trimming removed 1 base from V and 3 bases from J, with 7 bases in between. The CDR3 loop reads CASSIVGSYEQYF. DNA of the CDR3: TGTGCCAGTAGTATAGTGGGCAGCTACGAGCAGTACTTC. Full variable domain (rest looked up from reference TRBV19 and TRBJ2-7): DGGITQSPKYLFRKEGQNVTLSCEQNLNHDAMYWYRQDPGQGLRLIYYSQIVNDFQKGDIAEGYSVSREKKESFPLTVTSAQKNPTAFYLCASSIVGSYEQYFGPGTRLTVT.

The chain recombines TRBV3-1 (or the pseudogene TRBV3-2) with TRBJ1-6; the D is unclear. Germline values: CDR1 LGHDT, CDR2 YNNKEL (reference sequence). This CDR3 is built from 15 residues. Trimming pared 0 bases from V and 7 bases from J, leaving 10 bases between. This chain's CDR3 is CASSQDRHGNSPLHF. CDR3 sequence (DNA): TGTGCCAGCAGCCAAGATCGCCACGGGAATTCACCCCTCCACTTT.

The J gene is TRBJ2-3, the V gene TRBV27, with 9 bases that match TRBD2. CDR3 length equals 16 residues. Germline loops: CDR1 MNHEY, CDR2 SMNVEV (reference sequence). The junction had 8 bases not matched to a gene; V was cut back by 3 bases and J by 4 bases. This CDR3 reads CASSFLGLAIPDTQYF. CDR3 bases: TGTGCCAGCAGTTTCCTCGGACTAGCGATCCCAGATACGCAGTATTTT.

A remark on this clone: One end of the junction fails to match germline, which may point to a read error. The CDR3 region is CASREGAGHTEAFF. Written as DNA, the CDR3 is TGTGCCAGCAGGGAAGGGGCAGGACACACTGAAGCTTTCTTT. The J gene is TRBJ1-1, the V gene TRBV2; a possible D gene is TRBD1 (5 bases). The germline gives CDR1 SNHLY, CDR2 FYNNEI. This CDR3 comprises 14 residues.

The DNA for the CDR3 is TGTGCCAGCAGCCCTTACAGGGGCTTGCAGCCCCAGCATTTT. Protein product: CASSPYRGLQPQHF. The V call is TRBV5-5, the J call TRBJ1-5; 7 bases align to TRBD1. Germline-derived CDR1 and CDR2 are SGHKS and YYEKEE (reference sequence). There are 14 residues in the CDR3. Trimming cost V 4 bases and J 7 bases; bases outside gene matches: 8. Variable domain in full (rest from reference TRBV5-5 and TRBJ1-5): DAGVTQSPTHLIKTRGQQVTLRCSPISGHKSVSWYQQVLGQGPQFIFQYYEKEERGRGNFPDRFSARQFPNYSSELNVNALLLGDSALYLCASSPYRGLQPQHFGDGTRLSIL.

The CDR3 nucleotides read TGTGCCAGTGACGGGACAGGGCTAAACACTGAAGCTTTCTTT. It encodes CASDGTGLNTEAFF. This chain connects TRBV19 to TRBJ1-1, with 9 positions matching TRBD1. CDR1 LNHDA and CDR2 SQIVND come from the germline V gene (reference sequence). This CDR3 contains 14 residues. With V trimmed by 8 bases and J by 2 bases, 6 bases remained unmatched.

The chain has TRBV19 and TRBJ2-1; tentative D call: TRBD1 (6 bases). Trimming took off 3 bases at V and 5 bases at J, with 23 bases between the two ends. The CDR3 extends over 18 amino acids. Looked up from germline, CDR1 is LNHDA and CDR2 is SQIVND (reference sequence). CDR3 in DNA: TGTGCCAGTAGTATTCTCCAGGGGTATCCAATCCCCAACAATGAGCAGTTCTTC. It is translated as CASSILQGYPIPNNEQFF. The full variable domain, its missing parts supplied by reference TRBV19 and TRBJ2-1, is DGGITQSPKYLFRKEGQNVTLSCEQNLNHDAMYWYRQDPGQGLRLIYYSQIVNDFQKGDIAEGYSVSREKKESFPLTVTSAQKNPTAFYLCASSILQGYPIPNNEQFFGPGTRLTVL.

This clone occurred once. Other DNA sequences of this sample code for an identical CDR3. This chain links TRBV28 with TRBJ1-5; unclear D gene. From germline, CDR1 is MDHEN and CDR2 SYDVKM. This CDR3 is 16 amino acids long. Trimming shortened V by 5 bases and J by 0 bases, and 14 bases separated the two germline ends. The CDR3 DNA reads TGTGCCAGCAGTCCATCCGGACGGGATAGCAATCAGCCCCAGCATTTT. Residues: CASSPSGRDSNQPQHF.

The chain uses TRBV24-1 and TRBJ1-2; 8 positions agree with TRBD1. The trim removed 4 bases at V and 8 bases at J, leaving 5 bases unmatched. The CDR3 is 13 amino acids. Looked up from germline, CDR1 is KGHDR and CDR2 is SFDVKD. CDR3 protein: CATSDSGGVGYTF. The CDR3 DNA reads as TGTGCCACCAGTGACTCAGGGGGCGTCGGCTACACCTTC.

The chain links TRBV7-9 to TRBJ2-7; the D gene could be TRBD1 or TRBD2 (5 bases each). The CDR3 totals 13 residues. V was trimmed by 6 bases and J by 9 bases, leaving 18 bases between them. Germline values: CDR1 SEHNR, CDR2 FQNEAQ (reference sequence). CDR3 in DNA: TGTGCCAGCAGACCCACAGAGAACGGGGCGCAGTACTTC. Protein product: CASRPTENGAQYF.

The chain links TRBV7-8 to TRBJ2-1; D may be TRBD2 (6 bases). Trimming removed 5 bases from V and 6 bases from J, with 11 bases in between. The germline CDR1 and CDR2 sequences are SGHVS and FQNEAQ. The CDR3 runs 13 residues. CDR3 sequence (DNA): TGTGCCAGCAGCCCGGGACTCCTCAATGAGCAGTTCTTC. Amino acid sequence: CASSPGLLNEQFF.

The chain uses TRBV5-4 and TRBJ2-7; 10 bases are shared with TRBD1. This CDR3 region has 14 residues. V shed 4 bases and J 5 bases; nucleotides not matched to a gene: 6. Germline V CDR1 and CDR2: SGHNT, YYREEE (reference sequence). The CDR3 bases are TGTGCCAGCAGCCGCGGACAGGGGGACGACGAGCAGTACTTC. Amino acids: CASSRGQGDDEQYF.

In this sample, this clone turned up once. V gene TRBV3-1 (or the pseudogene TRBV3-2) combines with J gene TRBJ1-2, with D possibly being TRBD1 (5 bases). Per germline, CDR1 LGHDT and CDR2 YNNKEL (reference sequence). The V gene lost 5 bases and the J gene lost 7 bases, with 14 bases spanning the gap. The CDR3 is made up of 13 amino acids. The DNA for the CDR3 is TGTGCCAGCAGCGTCCTCGGGGCCGGTGGCTACACCTTC. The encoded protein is CASSVLGAGGYTF.

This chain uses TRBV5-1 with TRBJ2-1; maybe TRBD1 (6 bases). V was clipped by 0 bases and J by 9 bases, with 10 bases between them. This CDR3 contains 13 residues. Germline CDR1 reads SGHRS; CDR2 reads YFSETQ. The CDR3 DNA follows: TGCGCCAGCAGCTTGGACAGGGCGCGTGAGCAGTTCTTC. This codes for CASSLDRAREQFF.

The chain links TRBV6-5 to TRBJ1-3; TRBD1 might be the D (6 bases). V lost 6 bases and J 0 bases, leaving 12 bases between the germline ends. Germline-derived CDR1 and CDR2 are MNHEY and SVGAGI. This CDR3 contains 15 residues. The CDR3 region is CASSGWDTSGNTIYF. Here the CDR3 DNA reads TGTGCCAGCAGCGGGTGGGACACCTCTGGAAACACCATATATTTT.

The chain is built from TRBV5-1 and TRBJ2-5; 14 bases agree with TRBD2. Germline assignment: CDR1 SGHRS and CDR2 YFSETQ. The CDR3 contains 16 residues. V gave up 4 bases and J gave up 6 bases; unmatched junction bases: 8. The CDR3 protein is CASSEGTSGRGQTQYF. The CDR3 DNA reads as TGCGCCAGCAGCGAAGGGACTAGCGGGAGAGGACAGACCCAGTACTTC. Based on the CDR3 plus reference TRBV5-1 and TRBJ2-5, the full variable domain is KAGVTQTPRYLIKTRGQQVTLSCSPISGHRSVSWYQQTPGQGLQFLFEYFSETQRNKGNFPGRFSGRQFSNSRSEMNVSTLELGDSALYLCASSEGTSGRGQTQYFGPGTRLLVL.